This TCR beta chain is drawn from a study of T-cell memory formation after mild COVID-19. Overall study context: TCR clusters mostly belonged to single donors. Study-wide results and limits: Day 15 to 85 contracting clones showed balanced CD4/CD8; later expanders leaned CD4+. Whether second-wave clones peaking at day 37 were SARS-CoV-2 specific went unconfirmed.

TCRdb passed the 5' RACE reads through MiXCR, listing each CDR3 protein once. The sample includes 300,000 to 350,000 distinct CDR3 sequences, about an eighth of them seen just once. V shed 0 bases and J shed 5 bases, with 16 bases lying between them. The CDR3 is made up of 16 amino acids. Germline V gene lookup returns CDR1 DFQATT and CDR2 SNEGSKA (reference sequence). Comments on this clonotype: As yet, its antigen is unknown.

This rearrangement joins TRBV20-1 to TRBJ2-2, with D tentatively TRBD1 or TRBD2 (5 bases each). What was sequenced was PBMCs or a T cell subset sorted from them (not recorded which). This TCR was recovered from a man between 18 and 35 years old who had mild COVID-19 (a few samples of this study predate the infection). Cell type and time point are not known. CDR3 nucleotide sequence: TGCAGTGCTAGAGATTCGGGACGGAAACTAACCGGGGAGCTGTTTTTT. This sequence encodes CSARDSGRKLTGELFF.